A single sample is the source of the 6 T cell receptor beta chains below, sequenced in a study of control samples from healthy donors and cancer patients. This table comes from immunoSEQ multiplex PCR, and its TCRdb copy is limited to in-frame clones, with some not included. The data show 55,000 to 70,000 clones, around 91% seen once. Input material: PBMCs. Receptors were obtained from a man aged 60 to 75 with colorectal cancer.

V usage is TRBV6-5 and J usage is TRBJ2-7, with TRBD1 matching over 7 bases. CDR1 and CDR2 from the germline V gene are MNHEY and SVGAGI. This CDR3 region has 14 residues. Trimming took 6 bases from V and 3 from J; bases not matched to a gene: 8. As DNA, the CDR3 is TGTGCCAGCAGGGTTACAGGGGTCGGCTACGAGCAGTACTTC. It yields the protein CASRVTGVGYEQYF.

This sequence joins TRBV5-1 and TRBJ2-3; TRBD2 matches at 14 bases. V lost 4 bases, J lost 0 bases, and 7 bases stayed unmatched. Germline V CDR1 and CDR2: SGHRS, YFSETQ. The CDR3 length is 18 residues. This CDR3 reads CASSKGTSGGPSTDTQYF. The CDR3 region has the DNA TGCGCCAGCAGCAAAGGGACTAGCGGGGGCCCTAGCACAGATACGCAGTATTTT.

The chain recombines TRBV6-5 with TRBJ2-3, with D possibly matching TRBD2 (5 bases). The CDR3 runs to 13 residues. Trimming shortened V by 10 bases and J by 2 bases, and 13 bases separated the two germline ends. Per the germline V gene, CDR1 is MNHEY and CDR2 is SVGAGI. CDR3 coding DNA: TGTGCCACTTCTAACGGGGTCACAGATACGCAGTATTTT. Residues: CATSNGVTDTQYF.

By sample fraction, this clone is medium-sized. This chain links TRBV3-1 (or the pseudogene TRBV3-2) with TRBJ2-3; maybe TRBD2 (5 bases). CDR1 and CDR2 (germline): LGHDT, YNNKEL (reference sequence). The CDR3 has 15 residues. Trimming cost V 6 bases and J 0 bases, with 13 bases left between them. Written as DNA, the CDR3 is TGTGCCAGCAGGCTTACGGGGTCTAGCACAGATACGCAGTATTTT. This encodes CASRLTGSSTDTQYF.

This chain connects TRBV28 to TRBJ1-5; no firm D call. This CDR3 contains 13 residues. V lost 6 bases and J lost 7, with 13 bases in between. Germline V gene data show CDR1 as MDHEN and CDR2 as SYDVKM. The CDR3 region is CASSTSPRQPQHF. CDR3 in DNA: TGTGCCAGCAGCACATCCCCCCGGCAGCCCCAGCATTTT.

The rearrangement joins TRBV9 to TRBJ2-7, with D perhaps matching TRBD1 (5 bases). Germline V gene sequence: CDR1 SGDLS, CDR2 YYNGEE. Trimming pared 0 bases from V and 2 bases from J, leaving 12 bases between. This CDR3 is 15 amino acids long. CDR3 residues: CASSVDDSPPYEQYF. For the CDR3, the DNA is TGTGCCAGCAGCGTAGACGACAGTCCGCCCTACGAGCAGTACTTC.